This TCR beta chain stems from a study of patients and donors after allogeneic stem cell transplantation. Via MiXCR, TCRdb re-called the RT-PCR reads, giving one row per CDR3 protein. This sample carries some 1,300 distinct CDR3 sequences, about 39% of them seen once, and the ten largest clones take around 35%. Relative to its sample, this clonotype is medium-sized. This CDR3 is 15 amino acids long. With 5 bases clipped from V and 3 bases from J, the junction kept 10 bases outside the gene matches. Germline values: CDR1 SGHTA, CDR2 FQGNSA. This TCR came from a human donor who was either an allogeneic HSCT recipient or a stem cell or donor lymphocyte infusion donor (not recorded which). It is not recorded whose cells these are; they may come from a transplant donor. This chain connects TRBV7-2 to TRBJ2-7, with 7 bases identical to TRBD2. Input material: blood, either unsorted or a sorted T cell fraction (not recorded which). The CDR3: CASSPQTSNGYEQYF. As DNA, the CDR3 is TGTGCCAGCAGCCCTCAGACTAGCAACGGCTACGAGCAGTACTTC. The variable domain in full, completed from reference TRBV7-2 and TRBJ2-7, reads GAGVSQSPSNKVTEKGKDVELRCDPISGHTALYWYRQSLGQGLEFLIYFQGNSAPDKSGLPSDRFSAERTGGSVSTLTIQRTQQEDSAVYLCASSPQTSNGYEQYFGPGTRLTVT.